One and the same sample provided the 5 T cell receptor beta chains below, sequenced in a study of cytomegalovirus exposure and HLA in healthy donors (dated by TCRdb to about 2017). The receptor library was made with the immunoSEQ multiplex PCR assay. A mixture of 60 forward primers for TCR Vbeta segments and 13 reverse primers for TCR Jbeta segments was used in the multiplex PCR. TCRdb re-hosts the immuneACCESS table, in-frame sequences only. Its copies lack some clones; in the studies checked, an unresolved V gene accounts for under half of them, and the cause for the rest is not known. The sample table lists around 99,000 clones, around 77% of them with a count of one. About 3.5% of the sample belongs to the ten largest clones. Sequencing was done on a sample of PBMCs. All receptors derive from a man in his forties or fifties in good health and CMV-seronegative.

The chain is built from TRBV28 and TRBJ1-3; 10 nucleotides align to TRBD1. Trimming took 5 bases from V and 5 from J; bases not matched to a gene: 6. The germline CDR1 and CDR2 sequences are MDHEN and SYDVKM. The CDR3 is made up of 15 amino acids. CDR3 sequence (DNA): TGTGCCAGCAGTGGAATAGACAGGGGGCGAAACACCATATATTTT. Amino acids: CASSGIDRGRNTIYF.

Only one count was recorded for this clone. The rearrangement joins TRBV30 to TRBJ1-2; unclear D gene. Per germline, CDR1 GTSNPN and CDR2 SVGIG (reference sequence). V was pared by 4 bases and J by 7 bases, with 10 bases between. The CDR3 contains 11 residues. CDR3 in amino acids: CAWIWQVGYTF. DNA for the CDR3: TGTGCCTGGATTTGGCAGGTTGGCTACACCTTC.

This chain uses TRBV25-1 with TRBJ2-7, with 8 positions matching TRBD2. V lost 8 bases, J lost 0 bases, and 6 bases stayed unmatched. The CDR3 contains 14 residues. The V gene's germline CDR1 is MGHDK and CDR2 SYGVNS. CDR3 sequence (DNA): TGTGCCAGCCTTACCAGCGGGAGCTCCTACGAGCAGTACTTC. This gives the protein CASLTSGSSYEQYF.

The chain recombines TRBV27 with TRBJ1-2; tentative D call: TRBD1 (5 bases). The V and J ends lost 4 bases and 8 bases respectively, with 14 bases between them. Germline V lookup: CDR1 MNHEY, CDR2 SMNVEV (reference sequence). The CDR3 has 13 amino acids. The CDR3 DNA reads TGTGCCAGCAGTTATGCAGGGTTGGGGGGCTACACCTTC. As protein: CASSYAGLGGYTF.

The chain links TRBV2 to TRBJ2-2, with TRBD1 identical over 9 bases. This CDR3 is built from 15 residues. V was clipped by 4 bases and J by 4 bases; unmatched bases: 4. From germline, CDR1 is SNHLY and CDR2 FYNNEI. CDR3 nucleotides: TGTGCCAGCAGTGGGACAGGGGTCACCACCGGGGAGCTGTTTTTT. It is translated as CASSGTGVTTGELFF.